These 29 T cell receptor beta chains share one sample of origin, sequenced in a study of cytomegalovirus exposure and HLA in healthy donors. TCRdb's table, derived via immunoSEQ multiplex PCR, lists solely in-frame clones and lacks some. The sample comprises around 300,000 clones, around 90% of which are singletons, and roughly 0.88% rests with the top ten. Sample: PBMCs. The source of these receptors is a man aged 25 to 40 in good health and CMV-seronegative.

The CDR3 bases are TGTGCCATCGGACTAGCGGGGGGCTACGAGCAGTACTTC. It translates to CAIGLAGGYEQYF. The gene calls are TRBV10-3 and TRBJ2-7, with 14 bases fitting TRBD2. V dropped 8 bases and J dropped 3; count of bases not matched to a gene: 0. The germline V gene has CDR1 ENHRY and CDR2 SYGVKD. The CDR3 extends over 13 amino acids.

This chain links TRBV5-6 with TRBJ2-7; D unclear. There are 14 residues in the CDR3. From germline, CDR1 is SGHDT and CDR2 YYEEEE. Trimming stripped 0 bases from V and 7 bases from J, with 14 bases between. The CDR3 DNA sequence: TGTGCCAGCAGCTTGGAGCCCGCCCTACGGGAGCAGTACTTC. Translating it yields CASSLEPALREQYF.

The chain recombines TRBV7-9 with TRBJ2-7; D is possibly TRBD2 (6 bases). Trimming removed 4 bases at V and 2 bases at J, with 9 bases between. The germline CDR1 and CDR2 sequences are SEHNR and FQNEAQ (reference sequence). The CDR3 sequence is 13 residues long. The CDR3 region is CASSSGLTYEQYF. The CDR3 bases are TGTGCCAGCAGCTCGGGACTTACCTACGAGCAGTACTTC.

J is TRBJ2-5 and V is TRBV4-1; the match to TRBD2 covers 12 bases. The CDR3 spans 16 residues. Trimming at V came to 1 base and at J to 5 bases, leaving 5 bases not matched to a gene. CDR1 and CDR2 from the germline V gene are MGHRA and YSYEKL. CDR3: CASSQAPGTSGETQYF. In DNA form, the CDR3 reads TGCGCCAGCAGCCAAGCCCCCGGGACTAGCGGGGAGACCCAGTACTTC.

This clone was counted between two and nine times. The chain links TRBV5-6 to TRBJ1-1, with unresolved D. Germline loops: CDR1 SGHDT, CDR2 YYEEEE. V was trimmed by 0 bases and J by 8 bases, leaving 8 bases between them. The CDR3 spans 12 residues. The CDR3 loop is CASSLVSGEAFF. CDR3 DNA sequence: TGTGCCAGCAGCTTGGTTTCAGGCGAAGCTTTCTTT.

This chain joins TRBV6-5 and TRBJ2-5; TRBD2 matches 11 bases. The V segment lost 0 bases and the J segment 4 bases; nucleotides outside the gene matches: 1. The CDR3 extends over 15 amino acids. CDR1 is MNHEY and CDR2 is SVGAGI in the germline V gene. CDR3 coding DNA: TGTGCCAGCAGTTACTCCGGACTAGCGGGAGAGACCCAGTACTTC. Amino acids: CASSYSGLAGETQYF.

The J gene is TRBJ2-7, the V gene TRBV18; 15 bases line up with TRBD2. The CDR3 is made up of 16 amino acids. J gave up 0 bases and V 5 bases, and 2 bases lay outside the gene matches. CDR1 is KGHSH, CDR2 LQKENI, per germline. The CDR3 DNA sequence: TGTGCCAGCTCATCGGGACTAGCGGGGGGCTCCTACGAGCAGTACTTC. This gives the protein CASSSGLAGGSYEQYF.

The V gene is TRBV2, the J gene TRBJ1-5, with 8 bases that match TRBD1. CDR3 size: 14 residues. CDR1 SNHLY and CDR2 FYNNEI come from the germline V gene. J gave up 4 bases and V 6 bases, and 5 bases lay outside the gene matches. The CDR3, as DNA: TGTGCCAGCAGGGACAGGGTGGCGAATCAGCCCCAGCATTTT. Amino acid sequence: CASRDRVANQPQHF. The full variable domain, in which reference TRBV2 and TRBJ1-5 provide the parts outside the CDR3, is EPEVTQTPSHQVTQMGQEVILRCVPISNHLYFYWYRQILGQKVEFLVSFYNNEISEKSEIFDDQFSVERPDGSNFTLKIRSTKLEDSAMYFCASRDRVANQPQHFGDGTRLSIL.

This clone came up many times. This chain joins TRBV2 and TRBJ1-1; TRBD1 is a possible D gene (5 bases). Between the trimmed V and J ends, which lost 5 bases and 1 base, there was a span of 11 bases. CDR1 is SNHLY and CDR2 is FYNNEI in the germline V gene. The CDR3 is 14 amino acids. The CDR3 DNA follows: TGTGCCAGCAGTTCCGGGACTAGGAACACTGAAGCTTTCTTT. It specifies CASSSGTRNTEAFF.

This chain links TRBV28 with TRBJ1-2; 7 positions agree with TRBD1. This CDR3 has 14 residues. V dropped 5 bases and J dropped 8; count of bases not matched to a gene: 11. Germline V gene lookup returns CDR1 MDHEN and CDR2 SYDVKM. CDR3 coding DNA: TGTGCCAGCAGTCCTCCACAGTTACAGGGGGGCTACACCTTC. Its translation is CASSPPQLQGGYTF.

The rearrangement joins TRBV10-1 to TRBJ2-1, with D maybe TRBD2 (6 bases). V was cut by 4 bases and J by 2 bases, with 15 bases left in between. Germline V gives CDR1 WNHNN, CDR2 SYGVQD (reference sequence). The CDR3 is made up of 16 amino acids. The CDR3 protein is CASSVAGSLTYNEQFF. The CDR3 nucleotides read TGCGCCAGCAGTGTCGCGGGGTCTTTAACCTACAATGAGCAGTTCTTC.

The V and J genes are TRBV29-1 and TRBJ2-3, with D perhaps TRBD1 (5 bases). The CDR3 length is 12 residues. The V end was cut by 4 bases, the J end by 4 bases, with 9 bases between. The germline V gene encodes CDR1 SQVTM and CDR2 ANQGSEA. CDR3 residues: CSVAQTADTQYF. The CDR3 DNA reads TGCAGCGTTGCCCAGACAGCAGATACGCAGTATTTT.

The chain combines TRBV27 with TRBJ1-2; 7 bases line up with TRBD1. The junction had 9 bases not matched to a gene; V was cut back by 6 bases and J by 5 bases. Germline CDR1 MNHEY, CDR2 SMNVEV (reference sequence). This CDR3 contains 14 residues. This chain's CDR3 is CASRGQEGPYGYTF. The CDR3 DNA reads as TGTGCCAGCAGAGGACAGGAGGGGCCATATGGCTACACCTTC.

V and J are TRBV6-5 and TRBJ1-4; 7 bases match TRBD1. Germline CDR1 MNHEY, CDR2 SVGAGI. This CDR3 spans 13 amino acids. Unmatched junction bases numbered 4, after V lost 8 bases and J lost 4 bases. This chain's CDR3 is CASGQANNEKLFF. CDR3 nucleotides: TGTGCCAGCGGACAGGCCAATAATGAAAAACTGTTTTTT.

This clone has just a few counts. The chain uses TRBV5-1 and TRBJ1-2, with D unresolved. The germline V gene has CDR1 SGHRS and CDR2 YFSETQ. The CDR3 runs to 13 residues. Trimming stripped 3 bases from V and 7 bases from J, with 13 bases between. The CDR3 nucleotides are TGCGCCAGCAGCTCGGGCGCGGGGTTTGGCTACACCTTC. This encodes CASSSGAGFGYTF.

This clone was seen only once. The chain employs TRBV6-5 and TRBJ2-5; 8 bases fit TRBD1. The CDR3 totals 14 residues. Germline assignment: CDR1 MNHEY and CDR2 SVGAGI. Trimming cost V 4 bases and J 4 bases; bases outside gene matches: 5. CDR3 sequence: CASSSTGAGETQYF. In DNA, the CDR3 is TGTGCCAGCAGTTCGACAGGGGCCGGAGAGACCCAGTACTTC.

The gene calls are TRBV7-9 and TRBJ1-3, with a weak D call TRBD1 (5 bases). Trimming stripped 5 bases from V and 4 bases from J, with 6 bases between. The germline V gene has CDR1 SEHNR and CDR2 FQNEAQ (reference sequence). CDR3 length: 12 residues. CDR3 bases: TGTGCCAGCAGCCGACAGGGAAACACCATATATTTT. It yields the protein CASSRQGNTIYF.

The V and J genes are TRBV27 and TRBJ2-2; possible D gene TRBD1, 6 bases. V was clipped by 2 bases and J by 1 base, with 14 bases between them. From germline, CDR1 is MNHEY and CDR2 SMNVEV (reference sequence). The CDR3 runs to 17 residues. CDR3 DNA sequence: TGTGCCAGCAGTTTAGTGACAGGATCTAGGAACACCGGGGAGCTGTTTTTT. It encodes CASSLVTGSRNTGELFF.

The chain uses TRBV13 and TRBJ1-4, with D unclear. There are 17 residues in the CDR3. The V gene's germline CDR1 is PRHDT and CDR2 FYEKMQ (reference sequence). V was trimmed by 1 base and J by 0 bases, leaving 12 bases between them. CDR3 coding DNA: TGTGCCAGCAGCTTAGCGGGGATTACCGCAACTAATGAAAAACTGTTTTTT. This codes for CASSLAGITATNEKLFF.

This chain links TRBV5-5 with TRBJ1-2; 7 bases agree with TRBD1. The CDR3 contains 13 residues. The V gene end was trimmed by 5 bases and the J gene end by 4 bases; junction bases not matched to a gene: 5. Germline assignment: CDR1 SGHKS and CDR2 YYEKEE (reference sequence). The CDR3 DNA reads TGTGCCAGCAGTCCCACAGGGGTCTATGGCTACACCTTC. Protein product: CASSPTGVYGYTF.

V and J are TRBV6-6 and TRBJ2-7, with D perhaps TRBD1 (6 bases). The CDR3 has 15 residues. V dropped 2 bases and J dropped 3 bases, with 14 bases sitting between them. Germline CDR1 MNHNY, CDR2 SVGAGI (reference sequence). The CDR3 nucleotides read TGTGCCAGCAGTTACGGAACAGGGACCGTCTACGAGCAGTACTTC. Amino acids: CASSYGTGTVYEQYF.

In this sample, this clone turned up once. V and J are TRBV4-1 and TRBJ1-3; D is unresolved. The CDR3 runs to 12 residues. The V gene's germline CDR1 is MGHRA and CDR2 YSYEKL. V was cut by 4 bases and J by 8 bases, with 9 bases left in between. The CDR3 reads CASSLQRDTIYF. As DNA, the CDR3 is TGCGCCAGCAGCCTACAGAGGGACACCATATATTTT.

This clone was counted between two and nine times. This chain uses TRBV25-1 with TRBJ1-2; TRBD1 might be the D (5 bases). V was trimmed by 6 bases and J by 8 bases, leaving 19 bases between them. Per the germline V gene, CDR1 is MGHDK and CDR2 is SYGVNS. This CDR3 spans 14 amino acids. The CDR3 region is CASRDGGGAWGYTF. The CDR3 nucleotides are TGTGCCAGCAGGGACGGTGGAGGGGCCTGGGGCTACACCTTC.

CDR3 bases: TGTGCCAGCAGCAGGGCCTTAGCCAAAAACATTCAGTACTTC. Translating it yields CASSRALAKNIQYF. This chain connects TRBV6-1 to TRBJ2-4; tentative D call: TRBD1 (5 bases). Trimming stripped 6 bases from V and 0 bases from J, with 9 bases between. Per germline, CDR1 MNHNS and CDR2 SASEGT. The CDR3 is 14 residues long.

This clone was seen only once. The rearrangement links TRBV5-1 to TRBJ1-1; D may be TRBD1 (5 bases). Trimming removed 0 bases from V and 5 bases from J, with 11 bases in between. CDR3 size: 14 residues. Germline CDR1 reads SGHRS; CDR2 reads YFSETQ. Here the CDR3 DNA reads TGCGCCAGCAGCTTGGTTGCAGGGAATACTGAAGCTTTCTTT. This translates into CASSLVAGNTEAFF. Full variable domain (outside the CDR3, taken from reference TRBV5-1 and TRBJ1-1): KAGVTQTPRYLIKTRGQQVTLSCSPISGHRSVSWYQQTPGQGLQFLFEYFSETQRNKGNFPGRFSGRQFSNSRSEMNVSTLELGDSALYLCASSLVAGNTEAFFGQGTRLTVV.

This chain's CDR3 is CASGGDSDYGYTF. In DNA, the CDR3 is TGTGCTAGTGGAGGGGACAGCGATTATGGCTACACCTTC. The chain has TRBV12-5 and TRBJ1-2; TRBD1 matches at 7 bases. V dropped 6 bases and J dropped 5; count of bases not matched to a gene: 6. CDR1 and CDR2 (germline): LGHNT, FRNRAP. There are 13 residues in the CDR3. Full variable domain (outside the CDR3, taken from reference TRBV12-5 and TRBJ1-2): DARVTQTPRHKVTEMGQEVTMRCQPILGHNTVFWYRQTMMQGLELLAYFRNRAPLDDSGMPKDRFSAEMPDATLATLKIQPSEPRDSAVYFCASGGDSDYGYTFGSGTRLTVV.

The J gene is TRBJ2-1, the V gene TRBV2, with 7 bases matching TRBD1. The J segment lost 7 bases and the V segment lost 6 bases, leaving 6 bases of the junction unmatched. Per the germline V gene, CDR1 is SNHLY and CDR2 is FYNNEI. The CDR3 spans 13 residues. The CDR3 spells CASSRDSSNEQFF. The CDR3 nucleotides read TGTGCCAGCAGCCGGGACAGCTCAAATGAGCAGTTCTTC.

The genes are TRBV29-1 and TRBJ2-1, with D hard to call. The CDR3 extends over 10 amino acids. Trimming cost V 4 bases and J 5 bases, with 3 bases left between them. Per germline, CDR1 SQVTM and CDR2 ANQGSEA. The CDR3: CSVADNEQFF. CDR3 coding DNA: TGCAGCGTTGCAGACAATGAGCAGTTCTTC.

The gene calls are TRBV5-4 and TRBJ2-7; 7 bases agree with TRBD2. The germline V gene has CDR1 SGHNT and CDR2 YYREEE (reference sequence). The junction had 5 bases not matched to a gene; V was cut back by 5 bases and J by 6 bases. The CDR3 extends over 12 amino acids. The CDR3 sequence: CASSFGGGEQYF. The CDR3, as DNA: TGTGCCAGCAGTTTTGGGGGGGGCGAGCAGTACTTC.